Each of the 32 T cell receptor beta chains below was sequenced from the same sample in a study of neurological immune-mediated disorders. One entry per CDR3 protein results from TCRdb running MiXCR on the 5' RACE reads. Of about 49,000 distinct CDR3 sequences listed, about an eighth were seen once; the top ten hold 3.5% to 5.5%. Time point here: longitudinal time-point 2. The material sequenced was PBMCs. These receptors all stem from a male donor with HTLV-1-associated myelopathy (HAM/TSP).

This clonotype has at least ten counts. The CDR3 protein is CASMVRIAGAGDTQYF. The CDR3 DNA sequence: TGTGCCAGCATGGTCAGGATAGCGGGGGCTGGAGATACGCAGTATTTT. J is TRBJ2-3 and V is TRBV28; 9 bases line up with TRBD2. The CDR3 is 16 residues long. Germline CDR1 MDHEN, CDR2 SYDVKM. Losses at the gene ends were 7 bases for V and 5 bases for J; bases not matched to a gene: 13.

This clonotype was picked up many times. The V and J genes are TRBV10-3 and TRBJ1-1, with unresolved D. This CDR3 has 12 amino acids. Looked up from germline, CDR1 is ENHRY and CDR2 is SYGVKD. The V end was cut by 2 bases, the J end by 4 bases, with 5 bases between. CDR3 DNA: TGTGCCATCAGTGAGCGGGGCACTGAAGCTTTCTTT. This gives the protein CAISERGTEAFF.

In its sample, this clonotype was seen many times. This chain connects TRBV15 to TRBJ2-7, with a possible D match to TRBD2 (5 bases). Trimming stripped 4 bases from V and 6 bases from J, with 10 bases between. CDR1 LNHNV and CDR2 YYDKDF come from the germline V gene (reference sequence). The CDR3 runs to 12 residues. CDR3 in amino acids: CATSIRGIEQYF. The CDR3 DNA reads as TGTGCCACCAGCATCCGGGGAATCGAGCAGTACTTC. The full variable domain, with the rest looked up from reference TRBV15 and TRBJ2-7, is DAMVIQNPRYQVTQFGKPVTLSCSQTLNHNVMYWYQQKSSQAPKLLFHYYDKDFNNEADTPDNFQSRRPNTSFCFLDIRSPGLGDTAMYLCATSIRGIEQYFGPGTRLTVT.

This clonotype was counted at least ten times. This chain joins TRBV29-1 and TRBJ1-1; D gene ambiguous. V was clipped by 3 bases and J by 0 bases, with 2 bases between them. Germline V gives CDR1 SQVTM, CDR2 ANQGSEA. CDR3 length: 11 amino acids. In DNA, the CDR3 is TGCAGCGTTGACATGAACACTGAAGCTTTCTTT. Residues: CSVDMNTEAFF.

This clonotype came up many times. V gene TRBV7-9 combines with J gene TRBJ2-2; TRBD1 aligns across 9 bases. V gave up 8 bases and J gave up 0 bases; unmatched junction bases: 13. Germline CDR1 and CDR2: SEHNR and FQNEAQ (reference sequence). This CDR3 has 18 amino acids. This CDR3 is CASPLSPGTGTNTGELFF. The CDR3 DNA follows: TGTGCCAGCCCTCTATCCCCCGGGACAGGGACGAACACCGGGGAGCTGTTTTTT.

This clonotype showed up many times. CDR3 in amino acids: CASSALNTIYF. The CDR3 region has the DNA TGTGCCAGCAGTGCGCTAAACACCATATATTTT. The rearrangement joins TRBV12-3 or TRBV12-4 to TRBJ1-3; D gene ambiguous. The V end lost 5 bases, the J end lost 6 bases, and 5 bases lay between the germline ends. There are 11 residues in the CDR3.

This chain joins TRBV5-1 and TRBJ1-1; 8 nucleotides match TRBD1. Trimming took 4 bases from V and 4 from J; bases not matched to a gene: 6. CDR3 length: 14 amino acids. CDR1 and CDR2 (germline): SGHRS, YFSETQ. The CDR3 region has the DNA TGCGCCAGCAGCGAACAGGGGGTGAGCACTGAAGCTTTCTTT. Protein product: CASSEQGVSTEAFF.

This clonotype was detected many times. V gene TRBV5-5 combines with J gene TRBJ1-1; D remains ambiguous. The CDR3 is made up of 14 amino acids. Germline lookup yields CDR1 SGHKS and CDR2 YYEKEE (reference sequence). V lost 1 base, J lost 0 bases, and 7 bases lay in between. The CDR3 sequence: CASSLRHVNTEAFF. CDR3 bases: TGTGCCAGCAGCTTGCGACATGTGAACACTGAAGCTTTCTTT.

This clonotype was observed at least ten times. CDR3 residues: CASSLAGRADSYNEQFF. In nucleotides, the CDR3 is TGTGCCAGCAGCTTAGCAGGGCGGGCTGACTCCTACAATGAGCAGTTCTTC. This chain connects TRBV7-6 to TRBJ2-1, with TRBD2 as a possible D gene (5 bases). The CDR3 length is 17 residues. With 0 bases removed from V and 0 bases from J, the gap between germline ends came to 12 bases. Germline V gene lookup returns CDR1 SGHVS and CDR2 FNYEAQ.

The table lists this clonotype with many counts. The chain is built from TRBV9 and TRBJ2-1; D is possibly TRBD1 or TRBD2 (6 bases each). In germline, CDR1 is SGDLS, CDR2 YYNGEE. The V gene lost 2 bases and the J gene lost 3 bases, with 15 bases spanning the gap. The CDR3 runs 16 residues. DNA for the CDR3: TGTGCCAGCAGCGTTGCCCTTGGGGGGCTCTACAATGAGCAGTTCTTC. Protein product: CASSVALGGLYNEQFF. Full variable domain (remainder filled in from reference TRBV9 and TRBJ2-1): DSGVTQTPKHLITATGQRVTLRCSPRSGDLSVYWYQQSLDQGLQFLIQYYNGEERAKGNILERFSAQQFPDLHSELNLSSLELGDSALYFCASSVALGGLYNEQFFGPGTRLTVL.

There are many counts of this clonotype. The V call is TRBV6-6, the J call TRBJ1-6, with TRBD1 as a possible D gene (6 bases). Trimming removed 4 bases at V and 8 bases at J, with 15 bases between. The CDR3 contains 15 residues. Germline V gene sequence: CDR1 MNHNY, CDR2 SVGAGI (reference sequence). Here the CDR3 reads CASSLSTGLDSPLHF. The CDR3 DNA is TGTGCCAGCAGTTTGTCAACAGGGCTAGATTCACCCCTCCACTTT.

The sample holds many counts of this clonotype. The chain has TRBV20-1 and TRBJ1-2; 8 positions match TRBD1. Germline trimming cut 5 bases from V and 4 bases from J; bases unmatched to any gene: 9. The CDR3 is 14 residues long. Per germline, CDR1 DFQATT and CDR2 SNEGSKA (reference sequence). This CDR3 reads CSALGDRLLYGYTF. The CDR3 coding sequence is TGCAGTGCTCTGGGGGACAGGCTGCTCTATGGCTACACCTTC.

At least ten counts were recorded for this clonotype. The chain joins TRBV5-1 to TRBJ2-7; TRBD1 is a possible D gene (6 bases). V lost 2 bases and J lost 6, with 18 bases in between. CDR1 is SGHRS, CDR2 YFSETQ, per germline. This CDR3 is built from 15 residues. CDR3 loop: CASSFINTQGAEQYF. As DNA, the CDR3 is TGCGCCAGCAGCTTCATAAACACACAGGGCGCCGAGCAGTACTTC.

This clonotype was seen repeatedly, ten times or more. The chain carries TRBV20-1 and TRBJ1-1; D is unclear. This CDR3 is 14 amino acids long. V was trimmed by 1 base and J by 4 bases, leaving 13 bases between them. Germline CDR1 DFQATT, CDR2 SNEGSKA (reference sequence). Written as DNA, the CDR3 is TGCAGTGCTAGAGTAAGTTGGGTGAGCACTGAAGCTTTCTTT. It specifies CSARVSWVSTEAFF.

Details on this clonotype: A junction end diverges from the germline sequence, so it may reflect a read error. V gene TRBV5-6 combines with J gene TRBJ1-6, with a weak D call TRBD1 (6 bases). The CDR3 is 14 amino acids. CDR1 is SGHDT and CDR2 is YYEEEE in the germline V gene. As DNA, the CDR3 is TGTGCCAGCAGCTTGGCAGGGGCTAATTCACCCCGCCACTTT. This gives the protein CASSLAGANSPRHF.

In this sample, this clonotype turned up many times. The chain joins TRBV28 to TRBJ2-7, with 7 bases fitting TRBD1. This CDR3 region has 14 residues. Unmatched junction bases numbered 6, after V lost 3 bases and J lost 4 bases. Germline assignment: CDR1 MDHEN and CDR2 SYDVKM. The CDR3, as DNA: TGTGCCAGCAGTTTTGTCGACAGGGCTTACGAGCAGTACTTC. Protein: CASSFVDRAYEQYF. Drawing the rest from reference TRBV28 and TRBJ2-7, the complete variable domain is DVKVTQSSRYLVKRTGEKVFLECVQDMDHENMFWYRQDPGLGLRLIYFSYDVKMKEKGDIPEGYSVSREKKERFSLILESASTNQTSMYLCASSFVDRAYEQYFGPGTRLTVT.

At least ten counts were recorded for this clonotype. The chain recombines TRBV29-1 with TRBJ2-6; D is undetermined. This CDR3 has 14 residues. Trimming removed 4 bases from V and 0 bases from J, with 7 bases in between. Germline loops: CDR1 SQVTM, CDR2 ANQGSEA. The CDR3 DNA sequence: TGCAGCGTTGCTACGGACTCTGGGGCCAACGTCCTGACTTTC. This translates into CSVATDSGANVLTF.

This clonotype was picked up many times. The chain is built from TRBV6-6 and TRBJ2-3; 8 nucleotides line up with TRBD1. The trim removed 4 bases at V and 1 base at J, leaving 4 bases unmatched. Looked up from germline, CDR1 is MNHNY and CDR2 is SVGAGI (reference sequence). There are 15 residues in the CDR3. CDR3 bases: TGTGCCAGCAGTTCCCCGACAGGGGGCACAGATACGCAGTATTTT. Its protein product is CASSSPTGGTDTQYF.

This clonotype was seen many times. The chain has TRBV24-1 and TRBJ2-5; 8 bases fit TRBD1. V lost 5 bases, J lost 1 base, and 5 bases stayed unmatched. The CDR3 has 15 amino acids. Germline V gene sequence: CDR1 KGHDR, CDR2 SFDVKD. CDR3 nucleotides: TGTGCCACCAGTGTTGGACAGGGCTTCCAAGAGACCCAGTACTTC. Translation: CATSVGQGFQETQYF.

This clonotype was recorded a few times. The rearrangement uses TRBV20-1 and TRBJ1-5; the D gene is possibly TRBD1 (5 bases). The CDR3 has 15 residues. V lost 5 bases, J lost 4 bases, and 18 bases lay in between. Germline lookup yields CDR1 DFQATT and CDR2 SNEGSKA (reference sequence). CDR3 amino acids: CSAEGQGQGNQPQHF. CDR3 bases: TGCAGTGCTGAAGGCCAGGGTCAGGGTAATCAGCCCCAGCATTTT.

This clonotype was counted ten times or more. The CDR3 region is CASSTDNSYNSPLHF. The CDR3 DNA reads TGCGCCAGCAGCACTGACAATTCCTATAATTCACCCCTCCACTTT. The genes are TRBV5-1 and TRBJ1-6; D not certain. The CDR3 spans 15 residues. The germline CDR1 and CDR2 sequences are SGHRS and YFSETQ. Trimming cost V 4 bases and J 1 base, with 9 bases left between them. Drawing the rest from reference TRBV5-1 and TRBJ1-6, the complete variable domain is KAGVTQTPRYLIKTRGQQVTLSCSPISGHRSVSWYQQTPGQGLQFLFEYFSETQRNKGNFPGRFSGRQFSNSRSEMNVSTLELGDSALYLCASSTDNSYNSPLHFGNGTRLTVT.

This clonotype was seen at least ten times. The CDR3 region is CAISESDLNTEAFF. CDR3 in DNA: TGTGCCATCAGTGAGTCGGACTTGAACACTGAAGCTTTCTTT. V gene TRBV10-3 combines with J gene TRBJ1-1; no clear D gene. Trimming took off 0 bases at V and 0 bases at J, with 5 bases between the two ends. The germline gives CDR1 ENHRY, CDR2 SYGVKD. The CDR3 contains 14 residues.

The chain is built from TRBV12-3 or TRBV12-4 and TRBJ1-5; possibly TRBD1 for D (6 bases). Between the trimmed V and J ends, which lost 3 bases and 3 bases, there was a span of 9 bases. The CDR3 consists of 14 residues. CDR3 residues: CASSFRTDNQPQHF. The CDR3 bases are TGTGCCAGCAGTTTCCGGACAGACAATCAGCCCCAGCATTTT.

Ten or more counts support this clonotype. This rearrangement joins TRBV19 to TRBJ1-1, with D perhaps TRBD1 (6 bases). Trimming took 4 bases from V and 8 from J, leaving 8 bases between them. The CDR3 contains 11 residues. CDR1 and CDR2 (germline): LNHDA, SQIVND (reference sequence). CDR3 DNA sequence: TGTGCCAGTAGTACCACAGGGGAAGCTTTCTTT. Its protein is CASSTTGEAFF.

This clonotype was found many times. The chain uses TRBV14 and TRBJ2-1, with 12 positions matching TRBD1. The CDR3 contains 16 residues. Germline CDR1 reads SGHDN; CDR2 reads FVKESK. Germline trimming cut 3 bases from V and 7 bases from J; bases unmatched to any gene: 7. CDR3 protein: CASSHLPGQGANEQFF. Here the CDR3 DNA reads TGTGCCAGCAGCCATTTACCGGGACAGGGGGCAAATGAGCAGTTCTTC.

The rearrangement joins TRBV7-2 to TRBJ2-1, with D perhaps matching TRBD2 (5 bases). The CDR3 extends over 17 amino acids. Trimming stripped 1 base from V and 8 bases from J, with 21 bases between. Germline CDR1 SGHTA, CDR2 FQGNSA. The CDR3 region has the DNA TGTGCCAGCAGCTTAGTGAGCGGCAGCACGGGGTGGGATGAGCAGTTCTTC. Residues: CASSLVSGSTGWDEQFF. Using reference TRBV7-2 and TRBJ2-1 for the parts outside the CDR3, the full variable domain is GAGVSQSPSNKVTEKGKDVELRCDPISGHTALYWYRQSLGQGLEFLIYFQGNSAPDKSGLPSDRFSAERTGGSVSTLTIQRTQQEDSAVYLCASSLVSGSTGWDEQFFGPGTRLTVL.

Points on this clonotype: This may be a read error, as it is one base from a much larger clone. V is TRBV3-1 and J is TRBJ2-6, with D tentatively TRBD1 (6 bases). V lost 1 base to trimming and J lost 5 bases, with 18 bases between them. Germline V gene lookup returns CDR1 LGHDT and CDR2 YNNKEL (reference sequence). The CDR3 runs 18 residues. Here the CDR3 reads CASSQVSGAGRWANVLTF. DNA for the CDR3: TGTGCCAGCAGCCAAGTATCAGGGGCGGGTAGATGGGCCAACGTCCTGACTTTC.

This clonotype was recorded many times. The J gene is TRBJ1-4, the V gene TRBV7-2; 12 nucleotides align to TRBD1. The CDR3 has 14 amino acids. J lost 8 bases, V lost 4 bases, and 2 bases had no gene match. Germline-derived CDR1 and CDR2 are SGHTA and FQGNSA. The CDR3 reads CASSSGTGGEKLFF. The CDR3 DNA sequence: TGTGCCAGCAGCTCCGGGACAGGGGGCGAAAAACTGTTTTTT. The variable domain in full, completed from reference TRBV7-2 and TRBJ1-4, reads GAGVSQSPSNKVTEKGKDVELRCDPISGHTALYWYRQSLGQGLEFLIYFQGNSAPDKSGLPSDRFSAERTGGSVSTLTIQRTQQEDSAVYLCASSSGTGGEKLFFGSGTQLSVL.

This clonotype was counted many times. The chain couples TRBV27 to TRBJ2-7; TRBD1 is a possible D gene (6 bases). V was pared by 7 bases and J by 7 bases, with 29 bases between. The CDR3 extends over 17 amino acids. The germline V gene encodes CDR1 MNHEY and CDR2 SMNVEV (reference sequence). CDR3 loop: CASTSLIQGEPVREQYF. The CDR3 DNA is TGTGCCAGCACCTCGCTTATACAGGGCGAGCCAGTAAGAGAGCAGTACTTC.

This clonotype was seen more than once but under ten times. The chain combines TRBV20-1 with TRBJ2-3; the match to TRBD1 covers 10 bases. This CDR3 is built from 15 residues. Trimming cost V 0 bases and J 4 bases; bases outside gene matches: 4. Germline V gene data show CDR1 as DFQATT and CDR2 as SNEGSKA (reference sequence). This chain's CDR3 is CSARDLTGGPDTQYF. Written as DNA, the CDR3 is TGCAGTGCTAGAGATTTGACAGGGGGCCCAGATACGCAGTATTTT.

The table lists this clonotype with many counts. The chain carries TRBV5-1 and TRBJ1-1; 7 nucleotides agree with TRBD1. Losses at the gene ends were 2 bases for V and 4 bases for J; bases not matched to a gene: 2. Germline CDR1 SGHRS, CDR2 YFSETQ. The CDR3 spans 13 residues. The CDR3 bases are TGCGCCAGCAGCTTACAGGGGTCCACTGAAGCTTTCTTT. As protein: CASSLQGSTEAFF. Looking up the rest from reference TRBV5-1 and TRBJ1-1 gives the full variable domain: KAGVTQTPRYLIKTRGQQVTLSCSPISGHRSVSWYQQTPGQGLQFLFEYFSETQRNKGNFPGRFSGRQFSNSRSEMNVSTLELGDSALYLCASSLQGSTEAFFGQGTRLTVV.

This clonotype was seen many times. In nucleotides, the CDR3 is TGTGCCAGCAGTAGACCGGGGGTTAGGAATTCACCCCTCCACTTT. Residues: CASSRPGVRNSPLHF. V usage is TRBV6-6 and J usage is TRBJ1-6; a weak D match, TRBD1 (5 bases). Trimming stripped 5 bases from V and 7 bases from J, with 15 bases between. Germline CDR1 MNHNY, CDR2 SVGAGI (reference sequence). This CDR3 comprises 15 residues.